The rows below give T cell receptor beta chains drawn from one sample of a study of OX40 agonist ivuxolimab in advanced cancers. Assay: immunoSEQ multiplex PCR; the TCRdb copy retains only in-frame clones and omits some. Here the sample spans tens of thousands of clones, about 88% being singletons. The sample was CD4+ or CD8+ T cells sorted from blood, taken in a trial of the OX40 agonist ivuxolimab. These receptors all stem from an adult with an advanced solid tumor such as melanoma, head and neck, liver or kidney cancer. The CDR3 runs from the conserved cysteine through the conserved F or W. D genes are given only for firm matches. Where a row states a size, it is once, few, many or the class of an expanded clone; other rows omit it.

TRBV7-2	-	-	TRBJ1-2	CASSPTALGLYGYTF	TGTGCCAGCAGCCCGACAGCCCTAGGCCTCTATGGCTACACCTTC
TRBV6-1	-	-	TRBJ1-2	CASSEALGEAYGYTF	TGTGCCAGCAGTGAGGCTCTGGGGGAGGCCTATGGCTACACCTTC
TRBV7-2	-	-	TRBJ1-6	CASSLIRANNSPLHF	TGTGCCAGCAGCTTGATAAGGGCCAATAATTCACCCCTCCACTTT
TRBV7-8	-	TRBD2	TRBJ2-1	CASSVPSGGNNNEQFF	TGTGCCAGCAGCGTGCCATCGGGGGGAAATAACAATGAGCAGTTCTTC
TRBV5-1	-	-	TRBJ1-2	CASSLDLGNYGYTF	TGCGCCAGCAGCCTGGATTTAGGGAACTATGGCTACACCTTC
TRBV19	few	TRBD2	TRBJ2-1	CASSFRTSPYNEQFF	TGTGCCAGTAGTTTCCGGACTAGCCCGTACAATGAGCAGTTCTTC
TRBV10-2	-	-	TRBJ1-5	CASRTLGRVGNQPQHF	TGCGCCAGCAGAACTTTAGGCAGGGTGGGTAATCAGCCCCAGCATTTT
TRBV18	-	-	TRBJ1-6	CASSLGENSPLHF	TGTGCCAGCTCACTCGGGGAAAATTCACCCCTCCACTTT
TRBV10-3	-	TRBD1	TRBJ2-5	CAITGTGLETQYF	TGTGCCATCACCGGGACAGGGTTAGAGACCCAGTACTTC
TRBV4-3	-	TRBD2	TRBJ2-2	CASSQGTSGGTNTGELFF	TGCGCCAGCAGCCAAGGGACTAGCGGGGGAACGAACACCGGGGAGCTGTTTTTT
TRBV9	-	-	TRBJ2-5	CASSVVATGETQYF	TGTGCCAGCAGCGTAGTGGCTACCGGAGAGACCCAGTACTTC
TRBV7-9	-	TRBD1	TRBJ1-1	CASSSGTGLYSFF	TGTGCCAGCAGTTCCGGGACAGGATTATATTCTTTCTTT
TRBV10-1	-	TRBD2	TRBJ2-3	CATRQAGVAGDTQYF	TGCGCCACTCGGCAAGCGGGGGTTGCTGGAGATACGCAGTATTTT
TRBV6-5	-	-	TRBJ2-7	CASSSSGKGGEQYF	TGTGCCAGCAGCTCCTCGGGTAAGGGCGGCGAGCAGTACTTC
TRBV18	-	-	TRBJ1-2	CASSGYRTEFNGYTF	TGTGCCAGCTCAGGATACCGGACAGAGTTTAATGGCTACACCTTC
TRBV11-1	-	-	TRBJ2-5	CASSRQQETQYF	TGTGCCAGCAGCCGACAGCAAGAGACCCAGTACTTC
TRBV10-1	-	TRBD1	TRBJ2-7	CASSVGQGLGNEQYF	TGCGCCAGCAGTGTAGGACAGGGGCTGGGGAACGAGCAGTACTTC
TRBV4-2	once	-	TRBJ1-2	CASSQDVGSSNYGYTF	TGTGCCAGCAGCCAAGATGTGGGCAGCTCGAACTATGGCTACACCTTC
TRBV7-2	-	-	TRBJ2-7	CASSPYRGGSSEQYF	TGTGCCAGCAGCCCTTACAGGGGGGGGAGTAGCGAGCAGTACTTC
TRBV23-1	-	-	TRBJ1-5	CASSQSRQPQHF	TGCGCCAGCAGTCAATCGAGGCAGCCCCAGCATTTT
TRBV6-4	-	-	TRBJ1-2	CASSVAGLSGYTF	TGTGCCAGCAGTGTCGCAGGGCTGAGTGGCTACACCTTC
TRBV27	-	TRBD1	TRBJ1-5	CASSREGPRGLQPQHF	TGTGCCAGCAGTCGCGAGGGGCCCAGGGGGCTTCAGCCCCAGCATTTT
TRBV9	-	TRBD2	TRBJ2-2	CASSVGLARYTGELFF	TGTGCCAGCAGCGTAGGACTAGCGCGTTATACCGGGGAGCTGTTTTTT
TRBV18	-	-	TRBJ2-3	CASSPLNVPTDTQYF	TGTGCCAGCTCACCACTTAATGTTCCCACAGATACGCAGTATTTT